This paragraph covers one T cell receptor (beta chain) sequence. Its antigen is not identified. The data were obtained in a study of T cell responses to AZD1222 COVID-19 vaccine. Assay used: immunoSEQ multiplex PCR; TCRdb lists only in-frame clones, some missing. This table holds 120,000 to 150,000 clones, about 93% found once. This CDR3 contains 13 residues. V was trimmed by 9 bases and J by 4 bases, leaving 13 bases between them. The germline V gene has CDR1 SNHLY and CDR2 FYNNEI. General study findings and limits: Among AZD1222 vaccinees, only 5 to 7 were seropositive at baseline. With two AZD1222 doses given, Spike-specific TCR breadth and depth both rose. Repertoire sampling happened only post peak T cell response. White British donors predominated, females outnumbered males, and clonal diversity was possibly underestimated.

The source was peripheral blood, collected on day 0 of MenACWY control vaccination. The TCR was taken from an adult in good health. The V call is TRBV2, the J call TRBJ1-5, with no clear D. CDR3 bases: TGTGCCAGTAAATGGCAGGAAAATCAGCCCCAGCATTTT. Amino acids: CASKWQENQPQHF.